This T cell receptor (beta chain) stems from a study of cytomegalovirus exposure and HLA in healthy donors (dated by TCRdb to about 2017). Notes on the research overall: An earlier analysis of roughly 570 of the donors reported about 280 Gb of sequence data and 117 million unique TCR beta sequences obtained from approximately 180 million T cells. Roughly 310 gigabases of sequencing data and approximately 85 million unique TCR sequences were included in an early release covering 550 to 650 HLA-typed donors. The genetic ancestry cluster associated with self-reported Caucasian donors included 81% of the approximately 410 genotyped donors. The aim of the study was to test whether cataloging public T cell receptors could identify signatures of past pathogen exposure. The T cell repertoires of about 700 subjects were profiled by immunosequencing and related to cytomegalovirus serostatus. A separate validation cohort of roughly 110 different subjects was used in addition to the roughly 640-subject first cohort. High-throughput TCR immunosequencing, statistical association of individual TCRs with disease status, and machine learning were combined to predict cytomegalovirus infection status. To study patterns of TCR occurrence, a later analysis re-analyzed previously published TCR beta repertoires from 500 to 850 donors and added high-resolution HLA genotyping. The later analysis used no new phenotypic data to find candidate immune exposures, relying instead on TCR beta sequences and their occurrence across donors. An earlier analysis of fewer than 750 of the donors used high-throughput TCR beta sequencing to judge whether each TCR beta V gene segment behaved as functional or pseudogenic. Donor age, sex, ethnicity and CMV serostatus were compiled alongside the repertoire data. A later genetic analysis used genome-wide SNP genotypes for about three fifths of the 666 donors, treating that subset as a discovery cohort. All discovery cohort repertoires had been generated using a single sequencing platform. HLA typing covered class I and class II loci at four-digit resolution. The number of donors typed differed by locus, with 629-630 for A, B, C, DRB1 and DQB1, around 520 for DQA1, 606 for DPA1, and some 440 for DPB1. Roughly five DR-DQ haplotypes were treated as single units for association and clustering because of strong linkage in the cohort. Among roughly 400 genotyped donors of the cohort, an average of approximately 240,000 unique TCR beta nucleotide sequences were sequenced per donor, roughly 18% of them non-productive. The study at large found these results: When HLA alleles, especially DR and DQ, strongly co-occurred, attributing TCR associations to individual alleles was difficult. Roughly uniform sequencing depth across donors was assumed in presence/absence analyses, although this assumption may not hold. The classifier was reported to diagnose cytomegalovirus status with high specificity and sensitivity in both the original cohort and the validation cohort. A few of the identified cytomegalovirus-associated TCR beta chains were confirmed in vitro to be specific for cytomegalovirus antigens. In a later analysis, HLA-associated TCR beta chains were found to be more clonally expanded and to have lower generation probabilities than equally common non-associated chains. Compared with the approximately 600-donor mean, donors in an Asian-associated ancestry cluster had fewer N-insertions in productive TCRs, according to a later genetic analysis. Most TCR sequences were observed very rarely across donors, whereas some public TCRs were present in many individuals. A later genetic analysis associated a missense DCLRE1C variant with V-gene and J-gene trimming of TCR beta chains, and an independent cohort replicated the association. Because some donors lacked HLA typing at each locus, the association tests relied only on the typed subset. CMV serostatus was the only immune exposure information available for the cohort. An earlier analysis of around 540 of the donors showed that most TCR beta V segments appeared in productive rearrangements either about 87% or about 30% of the time, which broadly matched IMGT annotations. A later analysis associated around 16,000 TCR beta sequences with specific HLA alleles at a false discovery rate of 0.05. The study listed 164 TCR beta chains as associated with cytomegalovirus. According to a later analysis, most CMV-associated TCR beta chains appeared to be HLA-restricted, and the HLA associations seemed to be driven largely by CMV exposure. Some 15 rarely observed V segments, including chromosome 9 orphons, were excluded from the earlier analysis of a few hundred of the donors because counts were too low. In a later analysis, several top co-occurrence clusters were reported to appear linked to parvovirus B19, influenza, CMV and Epstein-Barr virus. According to a later analysis, TCR association rates differed among HLA loci, with DRB1 alleles showing the most associated TCRs and HLA-C alleles showing the fewest. A further reported finding was that TCR beta sequences accurately predicted the HLA-A and HLA-B alleles for most subjects in the first cohort. A cluster of highly shared sequence variants was judged likely to be a technical artifact of the sequencing pipeline. Only TCR beta chains were sequenced in this cohort, and the absence of alpha or paired-chain data limited detectable features. Linkage disequilibrium might explain the correlated functional status among segregating V segments, but an unknown experimental factor could not be excluded. According to the authors, the approach could potentially be generalized to other disease states and immunological phenotypes. Because the 87-base-pair reads could not distinguish some IMGT-functional V segments, including TRBV6-2 and TRBV6-3, those segments were excluded.

On this clone: The antigen this receptor binds is unknown. Base qualities are not provided; no much larger clone lies one nucleotide away.

In total, roughly 710 healthy bone marrow donors made up the cohort. Cohort members were all nominally healthy when sampled, although unrecorded immune exposures were likely present. The donor tested CMV seronegative, placing the donor among the 352 seronegative members of the cohort. A peripheral blood sample was provided by each donor, and peripheral blood mononuclear cells were used for TCR beta sequencing. Genomic DNA extraction from the blood cell samples was performed with the Qiagen DNeasy Blood Extraction Kit. V is cut by 4 bases and J by 0 bases, and the space between the germline ends is 12 bases. CDR1 and CDR2 (LNHDA, SQIVND) derive from the germline V gene (reference sequence). CDR3 length: 15 amino acids, cysteine to phenylalanine. CDR3 DNA is the only sequence kept; it has 45 bases, read in frame from the first base. Library preparation was by the immunoSEQ multiplex PCR assay. The multiplex PCR relied on a mix of 60 forward primers for TCR Vbeta segments and 13 reverse primers for TCR Jbeta segments. The CDR3 region of rearranged TCR beta genes was amplified from genomic DNA with a multiplex PCR assay. Amplified TCR beta libraries were sequenced as 87-base-pair reads on the Illumina HiSeq System. Under the source paper's analysis protocol: In a later analysis, about 80 million unique TCR beta chains were counted across the roughly 670 repertoires, and approximately 11 million of these chains were shared by at least two donors. To remove PCR and sequencing errors, raw reads were error-corrected and collapsed into unique sequences using a nearest-neighbor algorithm that merged closely related sequences. To assign V, D and J gene segments, CDR3 sequences were aligned to IMGT reference sequences. For a sequence to be retained, at least a six-nucleotide match to both a V gene segment and a J gene segment was required. A rearrangement was called productive if the CDR3 had no stop codons and remained in frame with V and J, and every other rearrangement was called non-productive. Following IMGT convention, CDR3 was defined as the stretch from the second conserved V-encoded cysteine to the conserved J-encoded phenylalanine. Sequences without an unambiguous match to a single V gene segment were excluded from the earlier analysis of 450 to 750 of the donors. An earlier analysis of several hundred of the donors called V segments functional above 56.7% productive rearrangements and segregating when the between-donor standard deviation exceeded 5%. A statistical classification framework was developed to diagnose cytomegalovirus status using the catalog of TCR beta chain sequences. A later analysis assigned V and J genes by comparing TCR nucleotide sequences with IMGT/GENE-DB human TR gene sequences. A later analysis assigned CDR3 sequences and most-parsimonious VDJ recombination scenarios with the TCRdist pipeline. A later analysis defined each TCR beta chain by its CDR3 amino acid sequence plus V-gene family, and excluded reads lacking a unique V-gene family. As a way to deal with suspected cross-contamination and a sequencing artifact, a later analysis dropped approximately 570 nucleotide sequences that were highly shared and had low generation probability. In a later analysis, a clonal expansion index for each public chain was calculated from normalized within-repertoire ranks of inferred template counts. Generation probabilities in a later analysis came from a VDJ recombination model fitted to out-of-frame rearrangements, and those results were checked against IGoR. In a later analysis, hypergeometric tests were used to score TCR-TCR, TCR-HLA and TCR-CMV co-occurrence, with a repertoire-size bias correction applied to TCR pairs. In a later analysis, false discovery rates were estimated by permuting HLA or CMV assignments 20 times. A later analysis grouped co-occurring TCRs with DBSCAN, adding TCRdist sequence similarity when clustering within HLA-allele-positive subsets. Repertoires with fewer than 30,000 or more than 120,000 public chains, plus five repertoires with anomalous nucleotide sharing, were excluded from co-occurrence clustering. Entries here come from immuneACCESS through TCRdb and include only in-frame sequences with V and J called. Some clones fail to appear in such tables; in the studies checked, an unresolved V gene covers under half of the shortfall, and the cause of the remainder is unknown. V and J calls and clone size are as listed in that table; D and trimming were resolved from the DNA. In this sample the table shows 120,000 to 150,000 clones, 65% to 90% of which occur a single time. The ten largest account for less than 3.5% of the sample.

The sequence joins TRBV19 to TRBJ1-1; the D gene remains uncertain. Source material: PBMCs. This TCR was sampled from a woman in her 30s in good health and CMV-seronegative. Read as DNA, the sequence is TGTGCCAGTAGTACCCAGGTCGGTATGAACACTGAAGCTTTCTTT. It encodes CASSTQVGMNTEAFF.